This passage covers 25 T cell receptor beta chains from one sample sequenced in a study of blood T cell repertoires in COVID-19. Data came from immunoSEQ multiplex PCR; TCRdb stores just in-frame clones and leaves some out. Here the sample spans some 320,000 clones, 89% being singletons. The sequencing sample was made of PBMCs or T cells enriched from blood (not recorded which). All receptors derive from a woman aged 45 to 65 who had been exposed to COVID-19.

This chain links TRBV5-1 with TRBJ2-1; 7 bases are a match to TRBD1. The CDR3 contains 17 residues. Germline trimming cut 4 bases from V and 6 bases from J; bases unmatched to any gene: 16. Germline V lookup: CDR1 SGHRS, CDR2 YFSETQ. The CDR3 here is CASSRRSTDRVGNEQFF. In DNA, the CDR3 is TGCGCCAGCAGCAGACGTTCAACAGACAGGGTTGGCAATGAGCAGTTCTTC.

The rearrangement links TRBV7-2 to TRBJ1-5; 7 nucleotides match TRBD1. J gave up 5 bases and V 5 bases, and 12 bases lay outside the gene matches. The CDR3 length is 16 residues. The germline V gene encodes CDR1 SGHTA and CDR2 FQGNSA. CDR3 sequence (DNA): TGTGCCAGCAGCATCTCCCCCTCAGGGGGTTATCAGCCCCAGCATTTT. The encoded protein is CASSISPSGGYQPQHF.

The V call is TRBV13, the J call TRBJ2-1, with 11 bases matching TRBD2. CDR1 and CDR2 from the germline V gene are PRHDT and FYEKMQ (reference sequence). V trimming: 2 bases; J trimming: 8 bases; junction bases outside the gene matches: 8. The CDR3 contains 16 residues. CDR3 loop: CASSLYSGGAFHEQFF. CDR3 sequence (DNA): TGTGCCAGCAGCTTATATAGCGGGGGGGCCTTTCATGAGCAGTTCTTC.

Only one count was recorded for this clone. The chain employs TRBV28 and TRBJ2-7; the D gene is possibly TRBD1 (5 bases). The CDR3 contains 12 residues. Germline CDR1 MDHEN, CDR2 SYDVKM. V was pared by 5 bases and J by 3 bases, with 8 bases between. The CDR3 DNA sequence: TGTGCCAGCAGTCTGACAGTCTACGAGCAGTACTTC. Protein sequence: CASSLTVYEQYF. Combining the CDR3 with reference TRBV28 and TRBJ2-7 gives the whole variable domain DVKVTQSSRYLVKRTGEKVFLECVQDMDHENMFWYRQDPGLGLRLIYFSYDVKMKEKGDIPEGYSVSREKKERFSLILESASTNQTSMYLCASSLTVYEQYFGPGTRLTVT.

V usage is TRBV3-1 (or the pseudogene TRBV3-2) and J usage is TRBJ1-2; D remains unclear. Germline V gives CDR1 LGHDT, CDR2 YNNKEL (reference sequence). Trimming cost V 3 bases and J 6 bases, with 5 bases left between them. This CDR3 has 11 residues. CDR3 sequence reads: CASSHSDGYTF. The CDR3 bases are TGTGCCAGCAGCCACTCGGATGGCTACACCTTC.

The chain is built from TRBV3-1 (or the pseudogene TRBV3-2) and TRBJ2-7; possibly TRBD2 for D (6 bases). There are 12 residues in the CDR3. With 0 bases removed from V and 6 bases from J, the gap between germline ends came to 6 bases. Germline CDR1 is LGHDT and CDR2 is YNNKEL (reference sequence). CDR3 nucleotides: TGTGCCAGCAGCCAAGAGGGGGGCGAGCAGTACTTC. As protein: CASSQEGGEQYF.

The chain combines TRBV19 with TRBJ1-6; D perhaps matches TRBD1 (5 bases). The CDR3 is 16 residues long. In germline, CDR1 is LNHDA, CDR2 SQIVND (reference sequence). V was shortened by 6 bases and J by 0 bases, with 12 bases between the two germline ends. Here the CDR3 reads CASRQEGSSYNSPLHF. CDR3 nucleotides: TGTGCCAGTAGACAGGAGGGCAGCTCCTATAATTCACCCCTCCACTTT.

This clone was found a few times. V is TRBV4-2 and J is TRBJ2-3, with TRBD2 matching 10 bases. V shed 8 bases and J 6 bases; nucleotides not matched to a gene: 14. The CDR3 totals 16 residues. Germline V lookup: CDR1 LGHNA, CDR2 YNFKEQ. DNA for the CDR3: TGTGCCAGCTCTCCAGGGGCTAGCGGGGGAGTGGATACGCAGTATTTT. Protein product: CASSPGASGGVDTQYF.

V usage is TRBV25-1 and J usage is TRBJ2-2, with 9 positions matching TRBD1. From germline, CDR1 is MGHDK and CDR2 SYGVNS. J lost 4 bases, V lost 3 bases, and 3 bases had no gene match. This CDR3 spans 15 amino acids. Written as DNA, the CDR3 is TGTGCCAGCAGTGAGGGGACAGGGTCCACCGGGGAGCTGTTTTTT. Encoded protein: CASSEGTGSTGELFF.

The chain joins TRBV27 to TRBJ2-2; 7 bases fit TRBD1. The CDR3 is 16 residues long. Germline values: CDR1 MNHEY, CDR2 SMNVEV (reference sequence). V shed 5 bases, J shed 0 bases, and the junction held 6 bases outside the gene matches. The CDR3 nucleotides read TGTGCCAGCAGTGCTGGGACAGCTACGAACACCGGGGAGCTGTTTTTT. Translating gives CASSAGTATNTGELFF.

This sequence joins TRBV5-1 and TRBJ1-3; TRBD1 is a possible D gene (6 bases). The germline V gene has CDR1 SGHRS and CDR2 YFSETQ. The CDR3 is 16 amino acids. Deletions cut 0 bases from V and 0 bases from J, with 10 bases between. The CDR3, as DNA: TGCGCCAGCAGCTTGGATCGGACAGACTCTGGAAACACCATATATTTT. This translates into CASSLDRTDSGNTIYF.

This clone was detected once. The V gene is TRBV4-1, the J gene TRBJ2-5; the D gene is possibly TRBD2 (6 bases). Deletions cut 2 bases from V and 4 bases from J, with 14 bases between. The germline gives CDR1 MGHRA, CDR2 YSYEKL. This CDR3 is built from 15 residues. This chain's CDR3 is CASSQLWGVGETQYF. The CDR3 DNA is TGCGCCAGCAGCCAACTTTGGGGGGTCGGAGAGACCCAGTACTTC.

This rearrangement joins TRBV5-1 to TRBJ2-3; D call uncertain. CDR1 and CDR2 from the germline V gene are SGHRS and YFSETQ. Trimming removed 1 base at V and 0 bases at J, with 12 bases between. This CDR3 is 16 amino acids long. CDR3: CASSLSGRQSTDTQYF. In nucleotides, the CDR3 is TGCGCCAGCAGCTTGTCCGGCAGGCAAAGCACAGATACGCAGTATTTT.

V is TRBV19 and J is TRBJ2-1, with D tentatively TRBD2 (6 bases). The CDR3 extends over 14 amino acids. Trimming left V 5 bases short and J 6 bases short, with 14 bases between. From germline, CDR1 is LNHDA and CDR2 SQIVND (reference sequence). The CDR3 region has the DNA TGTGCCAGTAGTGCCCCGGGACTCCTCAATGAGCAGTTCTTC. It is translated as CASSAPGLLNEQFF.

The count of this clone is one. The chain links TRBV5-1 to TRBJ1-4; a possible D gene is TRBD1 (5 bases). V dropped 0 bases and J dropped 4 bases, with 10 bases sitting between them. CDR1 and CDR2 (germline): SGHRS, YFSETQ. The CDR3 has 15 amino acids. In DNA, the CDR3 is TGCGCCAGCAGCTTGGATCAGACAGTTAATGAAAAACTGTTTTTT. It codes for CASSLDQTVNEKLFF.

This clone was picked up one time. The V and J genes are TRBV2 and TRBJ1-1; 9 bases match TRBD1. Per the germline V gene, CDR1 is SNHLY and CDR2 is FYNNEI. The ends lost 5 bases at V and 5 bases at J; junction bases unmatched: 6. This CDR3 has 14 amino acids. For the CDR3, the DNA is TGTGCCAGCAGTACGACAGGGGGATTTACTGAAGCTTTCTTT. Protein sequence: CASSTTGGFTEAFF.

The V and J genes are TRBV27 and TRBJ1-2; D remains ambiguous. The CDR3 totals 15 residues. The V end lost 0 bases, the J end lost 2 bases, and 10 bases lay between the germline ends. Germline V lookup: CDR1 MNHEY, CDR2 SMNVEV (reference sequence). The CDR3 DNA sequence: TGTGCCAGCAGTTTATCGGCCCCGGGGAACTATGGCTACACCTTC. Protein: CASSLSAPGNYGYTF.

The chain recombines TRBV4-2 with TRBJ2-1, with a possible D match to TRBD2 (6 bases). There are 14 residues in the CDR3. CDR1 and CDR2 (germline): LGHNA, YNFKEQ. The V end lost 1 base, the J end lost 9 bases, and 13 bases lay between the germline ends. The CDR3 spells CASSQGFEGGEQFF. CDR3 nucleotide sequence: TGTGCCAGCAGCCAAGGGTTCGAGGGAGGTGAGCAGTTCTTC.

The chain couples TRBV3-1 (or the pseudogene TRBV3-2) to TRBJ1-5, with D perhaps matching TRBD1 (5 bases). Trimming took 2 bases from V and 9 from J, leaving 14 bases between them. In germline, CDR1 is LGHDT, CDR2 YNNKEL (reference sequence). The CDR3 spans 14 residues. The CDR3 protein is CASSQRTQSGPQHF. The DNA for the CDR3 is TGTGCCAGCAGCCAACGGACACAGTCGGGGCCCCAGCATTTT.

The chain uses TRBV10-3 and TRBJ2-3; 12 nucleotides agree with TRBD2. Looked up from germline, CDR1 is ENHRY and CDR2 is SYGVKD. The CDR3 is 16 residues long. V lost 3 bases to trimming and J lost 5 bases; unmatched junction nucleotides: 6. The CDR3 region has the DNA TGTGCCATCAGTGACGCTAGCGGGGGGGCCCGAGATACGCAGTATTTT. This codes for CAISDASGGARDTQYF.

The J gene is TRBJ1-2, the V gene TRBV27; D is possibly TRBD1 (6 bases). The V gene's germline CDR1 is MNHEY and CDR2 SMNVEV (reference sequence). The CDR3 sequence is 15 residues long. V was clipped by 3 bases and J by 3 bases, with 14 bases between them. CDR3 region: CASSFRTASDYGYTF. Written as DNA, the CDR3 is TGTGCCAGCAGTTTCAGGACAGCTTCTGACTATGGCTACACCTTC.

The chain has TRBV6-5 and TRBJ2-1; weak D call: TRBD1 (7 bases). Deletions cut 2 bases from V and 6 bases from J, with 14 bases between. Germline CDR1 is MNHEY and CDR2 is SVGAGI. CDR3 length equals 15 residues. The CDR3 protein is CASSYGGTAFNEQFF. In nucleotides, the CDR3 is TGTGCCAGCAGTTACGGCGGGACAGCCTTCAATGAGCAGTTCTTC.

The chain combines TRBV5-4 with TRBJ1-1; perhaps TRBD1 as D (6 bases). V lost 3 bases to trimming and J lost 0 bases, with 9 bases between them. CDR1 SGHNT and CDR2 YYREEE come from the germline V gene (reference sequence). The CDR3 is 14 residues long. The CDR3 protein is CASSSGQLNTEAFF. CDR3 nucleotide sequence: TGTGCCAGCAGCTCCGGACAGTTGAACACTGAAGCTTTCTTT. The variable domain in full, with the rest retrieved from reference TRBV5-4 and TRBJ1-1, is ETGVTQSPTHLIKTRGQQVTLRCSSQSGHNTVSWYQQALGQGPQFIFQYYREEENGRGNFPPRFSGLQFPNYSSELNVNALELDDSALYLCASSSGQLNTEAFFGQGTRLTVV.

This chain uses TRBV9 with TRBJ2-1, with 7 bases matching TRBD2. This CDR3 is 14 amino acids long. The ends lost 2 bases at V and 7 bases at J; junction bases unmatched: 6. The germline gives CDR1 SGDLS, CDR2 YYNGEE. The CDR3: CASSVGLADNEQFF. CDR3 sequence (DNA): TGTGCCAGCAGCGTTGGGCTAGCGGATAATGAGCAGTTCTTC.

The chain carries TRBV7-9 and TRBJ1-3, with TRBD1 identical over 7 bases. Trimming at V came to 7 bases and at J to 2 bases, leaving 11 bases not matched to a gene. Germline CDR1 SEHNR, CDR2 FQNEAQ (reference sequence). The CDR3 consists of 16 residues. The DNA for the CDR3 is TGTGCCAGCACCCCATTACAGACAGGGCCTGGAAACACCATATATTTT. Amino acid sequence: CASTPLQTGPGNTIYF.